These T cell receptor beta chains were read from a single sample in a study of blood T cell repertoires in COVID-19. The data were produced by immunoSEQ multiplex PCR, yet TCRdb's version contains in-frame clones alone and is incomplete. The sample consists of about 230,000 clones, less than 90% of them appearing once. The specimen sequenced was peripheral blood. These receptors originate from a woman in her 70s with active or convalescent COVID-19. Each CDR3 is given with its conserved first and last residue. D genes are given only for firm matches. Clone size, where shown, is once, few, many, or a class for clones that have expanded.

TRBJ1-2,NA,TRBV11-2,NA,CASSTDTGPRVDGYTF,TGTGCCAGCAGCACCGACACCGGGCCCAGGGTAGATGGCTACACCTTC
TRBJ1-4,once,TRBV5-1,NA,CASSFSTPATNEKLFF,TGCGCCAGCAGCTTCTCGACTCCTGCAACTAATGAAAAACTGTTTTTT
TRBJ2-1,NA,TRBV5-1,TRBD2,CASSLGTSFNNEQFF,TGCGCCAGCAGCCTCGGGACTAGCTTTAACAATGAGCAGTTCTTC
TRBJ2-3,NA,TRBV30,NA,CAWSLSRSTDTQYF,TGTGCCTGGAGTCTGTCGCGGAGCACAGATACGCAGTATTTT
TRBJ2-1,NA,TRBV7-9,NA,CASSLNSVDEQFF,TGTGCCAGCAGCTTAAATAGCGTCGATGAGCAGTTCTTC
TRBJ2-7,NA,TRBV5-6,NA,CASSLEPGGSYEQYF,TGTGCCAGCAGCTTGGAGCCAGGGGGGTCCTACGAGCAGTACTTC
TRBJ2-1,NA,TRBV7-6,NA,CASSPRGAGSYNEQFF,TGTGCCAGCAGCCCCCGGGGAGCCGGCTCCTACAATGAGCAGTTCTTC
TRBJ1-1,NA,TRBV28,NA,CASSLDPGRFEAFF,TGTGCCAGCAGTTTAGACCCAGGGAGGTTTGAAGCTTTCTTT
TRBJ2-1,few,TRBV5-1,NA,CASSLAEVNGEQFF,TGCGCCAGCAGCTTGGCCGAGGTCAACGGGGAGCAGTTCTTC
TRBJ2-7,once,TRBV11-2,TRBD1,CASSRDRVSYEQYF,TGTGCCAGCAGCCGGGACAGGGTCTCCTACGAGCAGTACTTC
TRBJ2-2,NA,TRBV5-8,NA,CASSLNWGFTGELFF,TGTGCCAGCAGCCTTAATTGGGGCTTCACCGGGGAGCTGTTTTTT
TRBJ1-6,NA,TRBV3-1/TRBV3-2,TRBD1,CASSQRGQGVGSPLHF,TGTGCCAGCAGCCAGAGGGGACAGGGAGTAGGTTCACCCCTCCACTTT
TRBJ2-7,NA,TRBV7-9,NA,CASSPSAEGYEQYF,TGTGCCAGCAGCCCGTCGGCCGAGGGCTACGAGCAGTACTTC
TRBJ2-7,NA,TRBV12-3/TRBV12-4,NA,CASSLDSNYEQYF,TGTGCCAGCAGTTTAGACAGCAACTACGAGCAGTACTTC
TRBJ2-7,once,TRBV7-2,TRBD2,CASSLTSGRPEQYF,TGTGCCAGCAGCCTTACTAGCGGGAGACCCGAGCAGTACTTC
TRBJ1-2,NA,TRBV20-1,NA,CSASTPGKDGYTF,TGCAGTGCTAGTACCCCAGGGAAGGATGGCTACACCTTC
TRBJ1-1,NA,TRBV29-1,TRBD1,CSVESLGQGLTEAFF,TGCAGCGTTGAATCGCTCGGACAGGGCCTCACTGAAGCTTTCTTT
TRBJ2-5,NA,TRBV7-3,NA,CASSLFGGRETQYF,TGTGCCAGCAGCTTATTCGGGGGGCGGGAGACCCAGTACTTC
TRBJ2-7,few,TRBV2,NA,CASSGAYEQYF,TGTGCCAGCTCCGGGGCCTACGAGCAGTACTTC
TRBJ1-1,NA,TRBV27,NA,CASKGSGGREAFF,TGTGCCAGCAAGGGTAGCGGGGGCAGAGAAGCTTTCTTT
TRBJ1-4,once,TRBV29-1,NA,CSVSGTAINEKLFF,TGCAGCGTCTCCGGGACTGCGATTAATGAAAAACTGTTTTTT
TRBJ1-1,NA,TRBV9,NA,CASSDDTGTEAFF,TGTGCCAGCAGCGATGACACCGGCACTGAAGCTTTCTTT
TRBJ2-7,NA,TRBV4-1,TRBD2,CASSQGLAGETYEQYF,TGCGCCAGCAGCCAAGGACTAGCGGGAGAGACCTACGAGCAGTACTTC
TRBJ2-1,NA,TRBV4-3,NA,CASSQVREVYNEQFF,TGCGCCAGCAGCCAAGTTAGGGAGGTCTACAATGAGCAGTTCTTC
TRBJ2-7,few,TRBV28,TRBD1,CASSSRDSRFEQYF,TGTGCCAGCAGCTCCCGGGACAGCCGATTTGAGCAGTACTTC
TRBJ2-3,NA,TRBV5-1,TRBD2,CASSFRGRGEDTQYF,TGCGCCAGCAGCTTCCGCGGGAGAGGGGAAGATACGCAGTATTTT
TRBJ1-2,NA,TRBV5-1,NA,CASSFDSYGYTF,TGCGCCAGCAGCTTCGACAGCTATGGCTACACCTTC
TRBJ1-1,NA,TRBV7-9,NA,CASSVQGNTEAFF,TGTGCCAGCAGCGTACAGGGGAACACTGAAGCTTTCTTT
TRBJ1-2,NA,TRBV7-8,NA,CASSLEAGPNYGYTF,TGTGCCAGCAGCTTAGAGGCGGGGCCTAACTATGGCTACACCTTC
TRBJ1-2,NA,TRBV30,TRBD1,CAGGQGSYGYTF,TGTGCCGGGGGACAGGGGTCCTATGGCTACACCTTC
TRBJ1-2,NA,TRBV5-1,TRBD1,CASSSGTGGASEGYTF,TGCGCCAGCAGCTCCGGGACAGGGGGCGCATCGGAAGGCTACACCTTC
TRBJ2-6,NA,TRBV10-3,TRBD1,CAISQGASGANVLTF,TGTGCCATCAGTCAGGGGGCGTCCGGGGCCAACGTCCTGACTTTC
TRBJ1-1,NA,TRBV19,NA,CASSIKTGQEAFF,TGTGCCAGTAGTATTAAGACAGGCCAAGAAGCTTTCTTT
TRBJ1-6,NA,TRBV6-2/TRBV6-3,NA,CASSQPTGSYNSPLHF,TGTGCCAGCAGTCAACCGACTGGCTCCTATAATTCACCCCTCCACTTT
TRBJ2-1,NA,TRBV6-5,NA,CASRTGQPYNEQFF,TGTGCCAGCAGGACAGGACAGCCTTACAATGAGCAGTTCTTC
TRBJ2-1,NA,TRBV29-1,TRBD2,CSVGVGGSAYNEQFF,TGCAGCGTTGGGGTCGGGGGGAGCGCCTACAATGAGCAGTTCTTC
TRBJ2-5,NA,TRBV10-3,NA,CAISSAGAETQYF,TGTGCCATCTCCTCTGCGGGGGCGGAGACCCAGTACTTC
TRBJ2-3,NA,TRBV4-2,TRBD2,CASSQEVPSGPTDTQYF,TGTGCCAGCAGCCAAGAGGTCCCTAGCGGGCCTACAGATACGCAGTATTTT
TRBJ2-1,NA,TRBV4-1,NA,CASSQASDSGSYNEQFF,TGCGCCAGCAGCCAAGCTTCGGATTCGGGCTCCTACAATGAGCAGTTCTTC
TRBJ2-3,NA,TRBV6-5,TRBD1,CASKGQGAPGTQYF,TGTGCCAGCAAAGGACAGGGGGCGCCAGGGACGCAGTATTTT
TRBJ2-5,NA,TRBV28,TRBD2,CASMLAGPGTQYF,TGTGCCAGCATGCTAGCGGGACCCGGGACCCAGTACTTC
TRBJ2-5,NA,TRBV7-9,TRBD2,CASSPRGGLGETQYF,TGTGCCAGCAGCCCCCGCGGGGGGCTCGGAGAGACCCAGTACTTC
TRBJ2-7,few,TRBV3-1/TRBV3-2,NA,CASSQWGYSSSYEQYF,TGTGCCAGCAGCCAATGGGGCTACTCTTCATCTTACGAGCAGTACTTC
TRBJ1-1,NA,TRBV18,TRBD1,CASSPNRGESNFEAFF,TGTGCCAGCTCACCCAACAGGGGGGAGAGTAACTTTGAAGCTTTCTTT
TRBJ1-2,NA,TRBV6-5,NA,CASSSGHLGHYGYTF,TGTGCCAGCAGCTCCGGACACCTGGGGCATTATGGCTACACCTTC
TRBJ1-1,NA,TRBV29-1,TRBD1,CSVRDRETNTEAFF,TGCAGCGTTAGGGACAGGGAAACGAACACTGAAGCTTTCTTT
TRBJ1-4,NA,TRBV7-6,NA,CASSFEGEKLFF,TGTGCCAGCAGCTTTGAGGGTGAAAAACTGTTTTTT
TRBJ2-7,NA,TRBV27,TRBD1,CASSFLGAGGYEQYF,TGTGCCAGCAGTTTTTTGGGGGCAGGGGGTTACGAGCAGTACTTC
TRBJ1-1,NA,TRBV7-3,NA,CASSLQGTTEAFF,TGTGCCAGCAGCTTACAGGGGACCACTGAAGCTTTCTTT
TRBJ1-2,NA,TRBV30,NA,CAWSVTSPGGYTF,TGTGCCTGGAGTGTAACATCTCCGGGGGGCTACACCTTC
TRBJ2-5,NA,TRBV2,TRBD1,CASSGQARETQYF,TGTGCCAGCAGCGGACAGGCCCGGGAGACCCAGTACTTC
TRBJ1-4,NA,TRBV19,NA,CASSIGGDGANEKLFF,TGTGCCAGTAGTATCGGAGGGGACGGGGCTAATGAAAAACTGTTTTTT